This T cell receptor (beta chain) was identified during a study of preoperative IRX-2 immunotherapy in early breast cancer. Indicated treatment: preoperative locoregional IRX-2 cytokine immunotherapy. Samples came from a phase Ib trial of preoperative locoregional IRX-2 cytokine immunotherapy. CDR1 is SGHVS and CDR2 is FQNEAQ in the germline V gene. V gave up 5 bases and J gave up 5 bases, with 18 bases separating them. The CDR3 loop spans 16 amino acids. Only in-frame clones appear in the TCRdb table, and some are missing; sequencing was by immunoSEQ multiplex PCR. The data show about 37,000 clones, approximately 80% seen once.

The chain employs TRBV7-8 and TRBJ2-2; perhaps TRBD1 as D (6 bases). The source is a human donor with breast cancer. Specimen: lymph node tissue, collected after IRX-2 immunotherapy. The CDR3 loop reads CASSSDRRIFTGELFF. DNA for the CDR3: TGTGCCAGCAGCAGTGACAGGAGGATCTTTACCGGGGAGCTGTTTTTT.